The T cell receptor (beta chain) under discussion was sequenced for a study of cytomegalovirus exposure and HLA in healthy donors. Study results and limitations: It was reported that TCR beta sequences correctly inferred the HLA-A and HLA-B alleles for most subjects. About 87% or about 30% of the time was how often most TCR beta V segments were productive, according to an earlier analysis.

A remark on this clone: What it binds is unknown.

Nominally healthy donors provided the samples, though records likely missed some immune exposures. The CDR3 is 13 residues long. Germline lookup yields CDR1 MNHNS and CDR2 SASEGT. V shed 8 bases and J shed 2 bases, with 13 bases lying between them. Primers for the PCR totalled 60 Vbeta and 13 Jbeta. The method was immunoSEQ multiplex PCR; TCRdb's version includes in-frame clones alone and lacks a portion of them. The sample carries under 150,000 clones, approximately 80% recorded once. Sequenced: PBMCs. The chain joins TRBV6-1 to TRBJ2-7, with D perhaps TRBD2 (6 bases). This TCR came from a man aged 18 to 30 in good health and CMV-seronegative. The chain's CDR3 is CASQAAGTYEQYV. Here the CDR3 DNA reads TGTGCCAGCCAAGCGGCGGGAACCTACGAGCAGTACGTC.